The 25 T cell receptor beta chains below all came from one sample that was sequenced in a study of human T cells and chemical hapten exposure (dated by TCRdb to the early 2020s). Library preparation employed RACE. Sequencing relied on a NextSeq 500. TCRdb itself trimmed the public reads at Q25 with fastp, ran MiXCR and retained productive beta chains. Every distinct CDR3 protein forms one entry, paired with its most common genes and DNA. The sample profile shows roughly 200,000 distinct CDR3 sequences; around 23% of them were found once. The top ten constitute roughly 2.5% of the sample. The intended sense of this specimen's time point label: patch test 3, about 24 weeks after DPC sensitization. The sample's treatment or condition label, decoded: therapeutic diphenylcyclopropenone sensitization with weekly scalp DPC. Sequenced here: whole blood, sampled in connection with sensitization to the hapten diphenylcyclopropenone (DPC). Every receptor here comes from a woman aged 35 to 49 with alopecia areata. Some clones in this sample may be carry-over from other donors' samples.

V is TRBV6-2 or TRBV6-3 and J is TRBJ1-2; D remains unclear. The CDR3 is made up of 15 amino acids. From germline, CDR1 is MNHEY and CDR2 SVGEGT. Trimming pared 6 bases from V and 4 bases from J, leaving 18 bases between. CDR3 in DNA: TGTGCCAGCAGCCCTACATCAACGCCGTCCTATGGCTACACCTTC. This sequence encodes CASSPTSTPSYGYTF.

This clonotype was observed a handful of times. This chain links TRBV12-3 or TRBV12-4 with TRBJ1-4, with D hard to call. V lost 4 bases and J lost 10, with 13 bases in between. This CDR3 region has 13 residues. The CDR3 nucleotides are TGTGCCAGCAGTTCCAGCTTGATGGGAAAACTGTTTTTT. This sequence encodes CASSSSLMGKLFF.

The chain is built from TRBV6-2 or TRBV6-3 and TRBJ2-7, with a tentative D call TRBD2 (5 bases). From germline, CDR1 is MNHEY and CDR2 SVGEGT. V lost 4 bases and J lost 9, with 16 bases in between. The CDR3 loop spans 13 amino acids. The CDR3, as DNA: TGTGCCAGCAGTTTAGCGATACGGAGGACGCAGTACTTC. Its protein is CASSLAIRRTQYF.

The V and J genes are TRBV6-5 and TRBJ1-4, with D maybe TRBD1 (6 bases). The CDR3 runs 16 residues. CDR1 MNHEY and CDR2 SVGAGI come from the germline V gene. V gave up 1 base and J gave up 3 bases, with 12 bases separating them. The CDR3 bases are TGTGCCAGCAGTTACTATATCAGGGGTTCTAATGAAAAACTGTTTTTT. Amino acids: CASSYYIRGSNEKLFF.

The rearrangement joins TRBV28 to TRBJ2-7, with 9 nucleotides matching TRBD1. The length of the CDR3 is 12 residues. The germline V gene has CDR1 MDHEN and CDR2 SYDVKM. In DNA, the CDR3 is TGTGTTGCGGGACAGGGCGACTACGAGCAGTACTTC. As protein: CVAGQGDYEQYF.

This chain links TRBV6-5 with TRBJ2-1; 7 bases map to TRBD2. Germline V gene sequence: CDR1 MNHEY, CDR2 SVGAGI. This CDR3 contains 14 residues. The V gene end was trimmed by 6 bases and the J gene end by 3 bases; junction bases not matched to a gene: 5. The CDR3 loop is CASSASGIYNEQFF. The CDR3 bases are TGTGCCAGCAGCGCAAGCGGGATCTACAATGAGCAGTTCTTC.

This clonotype was detected a few times. This chain joins TRBV11-2 and TRBJ2-5; D is unclear. Germline V CDR1 and CDR2: SGHAT, FQNNGV. This CDR3 spans 13 amino acids. The V gene lost 1 base and the J gene lost 5 bases, with 8 bases spanning the gap. The CDR3 sequence: CASSLVWSETQYF. The CDR3 nucleotides are TGTGCCAGCAGCTTAGTTTGGTCGGAGACCCAGTACTTC.

The chain carries TRBV4-2 and TRBJ2-7; TRBD2 matches at 11 bases. Germline loops: CDR1 LGHNA, CDR2 YNFKEQ. The CDR3 sequence is 15 residues long. With 4 bases clipped from V and 3 bases from J, the junction kept 5 bases outside the gene matches. CDR3 sequence: CASSPGTSGNYEQYF. Here the CDR3 DNA reads TGTGCCAGCAGCCCGGGGACTAGCGGAAACTACGAGCAGTACTTC.

In DNA form, the CDR3 reads TGCAGTGCTAGAATCCCTCCCGGCATAGATACGCAGTATTTT. This translates into CSARIPPGIDTQYF. V usage is TRBV20-1 and J usage is TRBJ2-3; D remains unclear. The germline gives CDR1 DFQATT, CDR2 SNEGSKA (reference sequence). The CDR3 loop spans 14 amino acids. Trimming took off 2 bases at V and 5 bases at J, with 14 bases between the two ends.

This chain links TRBV4-2 with TRBJ2-1; tentative D call: TRBD2 (5 bases). Trimming shortened V by 0 bases and J by 8 bases, and 11 bases separated the two germline ends. This CDR3 has 14 amino acids. Germline CDR1 and CDR2: LGHNA and YNFKEQ. CDR3 residues: CASSQDTRTYEQFF. The CDR3, as DNA: TGTGCCAGCAGCCAAGATACTAGAACGTATGAGCAGTTCTTC.

This sequence joins TRBV10-3 and TRBJ2-1; D is undetermined. CDR3 length equals 16 residues. V shed 2 bases and J shed 0 bases, with 11 bases lying between them. CDR1 is ENHRY and CDR2 is SYGVKD in the germline V gene. The CDR3 sequence is CAISERGASSYNEQFF. The CDR3 DNA sequence: TGTGCCATCAGTGAGAGAGGTGCGAGCTCCTACAATGAGCAGTTCTTC.

This clonotype was recorded many times. The chain couples TRBV13 to TRBJ1-2, with a tentative D call TRBD1 (6 bases). Deletions cut 0 bases from V and 2 bases from J, with 13 bases between. There are 16 residues in the CDR3. CDR1 PRHDT and CDR2 FYEKMQ come from the germline V gene (reference sequence). The CDR3 DNA reads as TGTGCCAGCAGCTTAGGCCGGGACACCTTCAACTATGGCTACACCTTC. This gives the protein CASSLGRDTFNYGYTF.

The chain has TRBV6-2 or TRBV6-3 and TRBJ1-1; tentatively, D is TRBD1 (5 bases). Germline V gives CDR1 MNHEY, CDR2 SVGEGT. CDR3 size: 13 residues. The V and J ends lost 6 bases and 7 bases respectively, with 15 bases between them. The DNA for the CDR3 is TGTGCCAGCAGCCGCACCAACACAGGTGAAGCTTTCTTT. It specifies CASSRTNTGEAFF.

V is TRBV6-5 and J is TRBJ2-1; 10 bases are shared with TRBD2. CDR3 length: 13 residues. V lost 2 bases, J lost 10 bases, and 2 bases stayed unmatched. CDR1 and CDR2 (germline): MNHEY, SVGAGI. For the CDR3, the DNA is TGTGCCAGCAGTTACACAGCGGGAGGGGAGCAGTTCTTC. Translating gives CASSYTAGGEQFF.

J is TRBJ2-7 and V is TRBV6-2 or TRBV6-3; 8 positions agree with TRBD1. The V gene end was trimmed by 4 bases and the J gene end by 2 bases; junction bases not matched to a gene: 10. Germline CDR1 MNHEY, CDR2 SVGEGT. The CDR3 is 16 residues long. The CDR3 is CASSSPDRGLTYEQYF. The CDR3 DNA follows: TGTGCCAGCAGTTCCCCCGACAGGGGATTAACCTACGAGCAGTACTTC.

J is TRBJ2-3 and V is TRBV4-2; tentatively, D is TRBD2 (5 bases). Between the trimmed V and J ends, which lost 1 base and 0 bases, there was a span of 11 bases. The CDR3 totals 16 residues. CDR1 LGHNA and CDR2 YNFKEQ come from the germline V gene. The CDR3, as DNA: TGTGCCAGCAGCCAAGCCCAGAGGGCGAGCACAGATACGCAGTATTTT. The encoded protein is CASSQAQRASTDTQYF.

The gene calls are TRBV2 and TRBJ2-5; D might be TRBD1 or TRBD2, each matching 6 bases. Germline V gene lookup returns CDR1 SNHLY and CDR2 FYNNEI. The CDR3 has 14 residues. V lost 4 bases and J lost 2, with 11 bases in between. CDR3 nucleotide sequence: TGTGCCAGCAGTGCCTGGGGGGCTCAAGAGACCCAGTACTTC. Translating it yields CASSAWGAQETQYF.

This chain uses TRBV2 with TRBJ2-1, with 10 nucleotides matching TRBD2. The trim removed 1 base at V and 9 bases at J, leaving 3 bases unmatched. This CDR3 comprises 14 residues. Germline V gives CDR1 SNHLY, CDR2 FYNNEI. CDR3 sequence reads: CASSEGLAGSEQFF. In DNA, the CDR3 is TGTGCCAGCAGTGAAGGACTAGCGGGTTCTGAGCAGTTCTTC.

The rearrangement uses TRBV7-3 and TRBJ1-6, with a possible D match to TRBD1 (6 bases). Trimming cost V 6 bases and J 7 bases, with 16 bases left between them. Germline V CDR1 and CDR2: SGHTA, FQGTGA. The length of the CDR3 is 15 residues. CDR3 bases: TGTGCCAGCAGTGAGGGACACTTGCGGAATTCACCCCTCCACTTT. Amino acids: CASSEGHLRNSPLHF.

This clonotype has only a few counts. This chain joins TRBV20-1 and TRBJ1-4; D possibly corresponds to TRBD1 (6 bases). CDR1 and CDR2 from the germline V gene are DFQATT and SNEGSKA (reference sequence). There are 14 residues in the CDR3. Trimming took 6 bases from V and 5 from J, leaving 16 bases between them. Here the CDR3 reads CSAIGGLINEKLFF. As DNA, the CDR3 is TGCAGTGCAATAGGGGGACTGATCAATGAAAAACTGTTTTTT.

This clonotype was counted between two and nine times. This rearrangement joins TRBV10-2 to TRBJ2-1, with D possibly matching TRBD1 (6 bases). Germline V CDR1 and CDR2: WSHSY, SAAADI. V lost 3 bases and J 8 bases, leaving 17 bases between the germline ends. This CDR3 spans 15 amino acids. The CDR3 loop is CASSEPRLYRDEQFF. CDR3 nucleotide sequence: TGCGCCAGCAGTGAACCCCGGCTCTACAGGGATGAGCAGTTCTTC.

V is TRBV6-6 and J is TRBJ2-7; no clear D. Deletions cut 5 bases from V and 4 bases from J, with 15 bases between. The CDR3 runs 14 residues. Germline CDR1 and CDR2: MNHNY and SVGAGI (reference sequence). CDR3 region: CASSRRMLSYEQYF. CDR3 sequence (DNA): TGTGCCAGCAGTCGCCGGATGTTGTCATACGAGCAGTACTTC.

This clonotype was detected only a few times. The rearrangement uses TRBV30 and TRBJ1-3, with D perhaps TRBD1 (5 bases). V was trimmed by 0 bases and J by 0 bases, leaving 9 bases between them. The CDR3 runs to 15 residues. Germline assignment: CDR1 GTSNPN and CDR2 SVGIG (reference sequence). CDR3 residues: CAWSVGGTSGNTIYF. The CDR3 nucleotides read TGTGCCTGGAGTGTAGGCGGGACCTCTGGAAACACCATATATTTT. Full variable domain (rest looked up from reference TRBV30 and TRBJ1-3): SQTIHQWPATLVQPVGSPLSLECTVEGTSNPNLYWYRQAAGRGLQLLFYSVGIGQISSEVPQNLSASRPQDRQFILSSKKLLLSDSGFYLCAWSVGGTSGNTIYFGEGSWLTVV.

This sequence joins TRBV5-5 and TRBJ2-1; D is undetermined. Trimming took off 4 bases at V and 7 bases at J, with 12 bases between the two ends. The CDR3 contains 13 residues. Germline CDR1 reads SGHKS; CDR2 reads YYEKEE (reference sequence). CDR3 sequence: CASSVAEGNEQFF. The CDR3, as DNA: TGTGCCAGCAGCGTCGCGGAAGGGAATGAGCAGTTCTTC. Together with reference TRBV5-5 and TRBJ2-1, the CDR3 gives the full variable domain: DAGVTQSPTHLIKTRGQQVTLRCSPISGHKSVSWYQQVLGQGPQFIFQYYEKEERGRGNFPDRFSARQFPNYSSELNVNALLLGDSALYLCASSVAEGNEQFFGPGTRLTVL.

Remarks on this clonotype: This sequence may be a read error, since a much larger clone differs from it by one base. The chain combines TRBV5-5 with TRBJ1-3; D is unclear. From germline, CDR1 is SGHKS and CDR2 YYEKEE (reference sequence). The CDR3 extends over 12 amino acids. CDR3 in DNA: TGTGCCAGCAGCTTGGAAGGAAACACCATGTATTTT. This sequence encodes CASSLEGNTMYF.